The sequence of this TCR beta chain was determined in a study of vaccination and CD4 T cells after COVID-19. Cultured CD4+ T-cell DNA underwent Oncomine TCR Beta short-read sequencing. TCRdb called the PCR reads again in MiXCR, with one record for every CDR3 protein. Among 16,000 or so distinct CDR3 sequences listed, around 79% were seen once. Described treatment: 10-day PBMC culture with coronavirus spike peptide pools or control peptides (ViraFEST assay). The CDR3 length is 14 residues. V was trimmed by 2 bases and J by 2 bases, leaving 8 bases between them. Germline V gene data show CDR1 as SGHTA and CDR2 as FQGTGA. Regarding this clonotype: Its specificity is not known.

This sequence originates from a human donor who received a COVID-19 vaccine. Material: CD4+ T cells from blood, cultured in vitro, obtained after SARS-CoV-2 vaccination. This chain connects TRBV7-3 to TRBJ2-3; possible D gene TRBD1, 6 bases. CDR3 coding DNA: TGTGCCAGCAGCTTAGGACAGACCACAGATACGCAGTATTTT. It yields the protein CASSLGQTTDTQYF. The complete variable domain, with remaining parts taken from reference TRBV7-3 and TRBJ2-3, reads GAGVSQTPSNKVTEKGKYVELRCDPISGHTALYWYRQSLGQGPEFLIYFQGTGAADDSGLPNDRFFAVRPEGSVSTLKIQRTERGDSAVYLCASSLGQTTDTQYFGPGTRLTVL.